The 3 T cell receptor beta chains presented below share a single source sample, sequenced in a study of cytomegalovirus exposure and HLA in healthy donors. The PCR employed 60 Vbeta primers together with 13 Jbeta primers. TCRdb's copy holds only in-frame clones and misses some; the assay was immunoSEQ multiplex PCR. The sample yields approximately 190,000 clones, approximately 84% seen once. Source material: PBMCs. These receptors all come from a man aged 45-65 years in good health and CMV-seronegative.

The chain employs TRBV7-9 and TRBJ1-4, with D unresolved. This CDR3 has 15 amino acids. Per the germline V gene, CDR1 is SEHNR and CDR2 is FQNEAQ (reference sequence). V was pared by 5 bases and J by 2 bases, with 12 bases between. The CDR3 region has the DNA TGTGCCAGCAGCCTCGGGGTCGGCACTAATGAAAAACTGTTTTTT. This sequence encodes CASSLGVGTNEKLFF.

The gene calls are TRBV5-5 and TRBJ2-7; a possible D gene is TRBD1 (5 bases). The germline CDR1 and CDR2 sequences are SGHKS and YYEKEE (reference sequence). Trimming removed 3 bases from V and 7 bases from J, with 11 bases in between. CDR3 size: 12 residues. The CDR3 region is CASSWQGLEQYF. The CDR3 bases are TGTGCCAGCAGCTGGCAGGGTCTTGAGCAGTACTTC.

The chain carries TRBV10-2 and TRBJ1-6, with a tentative D call TRBD1 (6 bases). This CDR3 region has 14 residues. CDR1 WSHSY and CDR2 SAAADI come from the germline V gene. V lost 2 bases, J lost 9 bases, and 11 bases lay in between. The CDR3 sequence is CASSEDRRSSPLHF. The DNA for the CDR3 is TGCGCCAGCAGTGAGGACAGGAGGAGTTCACCCCTCCACTTT.